Below are 19 T cell receptor beta chains sequenced from a single sample in a study of technical replicates of blood from a few donors. Only in-frame clones appear in the TCRdb table, and some are missing; sequencing was by immunoSEQ multiplex PCR. The sample includes 65,000 to 85,000 clones, about 89% seen only once; the top ten take 0.25% to 0.35%. Sequenced: T cells isolated from PBMCs. Every receptor here comes from a human donor in good health.

This chain joins TRBV5-6 and TRBJ1-6; TRBD1 matches 10 bases. V lost 1 base and J lost 9; bases outside the gene matches: 4. Germline CDR1 and CDR2: SGHDT and YYEEEE. This CDR3 has 15 amino acids. The CDR3 nucleotides are TGTGCCAGCAGCTTGCCATGGACAGGGGGTTCACCCCTCCACTTT. Amino acid sequence: CASSLPWTGGSPLHF. Complete variable domain (other parts from reference TRBV5-6 and TRBJ1-6): DAGVTQSPTHLIKTRGQQVTLRCSPKSGHDTVSWYQQALGQGPQFIFQYYEEEERQRGNFPDRFSGHQFPNYSSELNVNALLLGDSALYLCASSLPWTGGSPLHFGNGTRLTVT.

The chain carries TRBV28 and TRBJ1-4; possibly TRBD1 for D (5 bases). CDR3 length: 12 amino acids. The germline V gene encodes CDR1 MDHEN and CDR2 SYDVKM. Between the trimmed V and J ends, which lost 5 bases and 8 bases, there was a span of 9 bases. This CDR3 is CASSPGLEKLFF. CDR3 nucleotide sequence: TGTGCCAGCAGTCCAGGGTTAGAAAAACTGTTTTTT.

The genes are TRBV19 and TRBJ1-2; weak D call: TRBD1 (6 bases). Trimming left V 5 bases short and J 5 bases short, with 21 bases between. The CDR3 sequence is 16 residues long. CDR1 and CDR2 (germline): LNHDA, SQIVND (reference sequence). This chain's CDR3 is CASSGQSGSWTYGYTF. In DNA, the CDR3 is TGTGCCAGTAGTGGACAGTCCGGATCGTGGACGTATGGCTACACCTTC.

The rearrangement joins TRBV9 to TRBJ2-7; TRBD2 might be the D (6 bases). CDR3 size: 15 residues. The germline CDR1 and CDR2 sequences are SGDLS and YYNGEE. Trimming removed 3 bases from V and 0 bases from J, with 13 bases in between. CDR3 amino acids: CASSASPTSSYEQYF. In nucleotides, the CDR3 is TGTGCCAGCAGCGCCTCGCCGACTAGCTCCTACGAGCAGTACTTC.

The J gene is TRBJ2-7, the V gene TRBV27; 7 bases map to TRBD2. CDR1 and CDR2 from the germline V gene are MNHEY and SMNVEV (reference sequence). The ends lost 6 bases at V and 6 bases at J; junction bases unmatched: 5. This CDR3 has 12 amino acids. CDR3 sequence reads: CASSRTGGEQYF. The CDR3 DNA sequence: TGTGCCAGCAGCAGGACGGGAGGCGAGCAGTACTTC.

This clone was observed once. V is TRBV27 and J is TRBJ2-1; 9 bases align to TRBD1. The germline V gene encodes CDR1 MNHEY and CDR2 SMNVEV (reference sequence). V dropped 4 bases and J dropped 4; count of bases not matched to a gene: 5. CDR3 size: 15 residues. The CDR3, as DNA: TGTGCCAGCAGTTCCCCGGACAGGGGTTACAATGAGCAGTTCTTC. Its protein is CASSSPDRGYNEQFF.

V and J are TRBV7-9 and TRBJ1-1, with 7 bases fitting TRBD1. Per germline, CDR1 SEHNR and CDR2 FQNEAQ (reference sequence). V trimming: 7 bases; J trimming: 1 base; junction bases outside the gene matches: 12. The CDR3 runs to 16 residues. For the CDR3, the DNA is TGTGCCAGCACCGCGCAGAAACAGGGGTGGAACACTGAAGCTTTCTTT. This codes for CASTAQKQGWNTEAFF. The complete variable domain, with remaining parts taken from reference TRBV7-9 and TRBJ1-1, reads DTGVSQNPRHKITKRGQNVTFRCDPISEHNRLYWYRQTLGQGPEFLTYFQNEAQLEKSRLLSDRFSAERPKGSFSTLEIQRTEQGDSAMYLCASTAQKQGWNTEAFFGQGTRLTVV.

The chain links TRBV5-8 to TRBJ2-1; possible D gene TRBD2, 6 bases. V was pared by 0 bases and J by 10 bases, with 20 bases between. The CDR3 totals 16 residues. Germline V gene data show CDR1 as SGHTS and CDR2 as YDEGEE. The CDR3 region is CASSLDQAGGLREQFF. The CDR3 coding sequence is TGTGCCAGCAGCTTGGATCAAGCGGGTGGACTAAGAGAGCAGTTCTTC. The complete variable domain, with remaining parts taken from reference TRBV5-8 and TRBJ2-1, reads EAGVTQSPTHLIKTRGQQATLRCSPISGHTSVYWYQQALGLGLQFLLWYDEGEERNRGNFPPRFSGRQFPNYSSELNVNALELEDSALYLCASSLDQAGGLREQFFGPGTRLTVL.

The table lists this clone with a count of one. The CDR3 coding sequence is TGCGCCAGCAGTCCGGGAGACACCAGATGGGGAAACACCATATATTTT. This translates into CASSPGDTRWGNTIYF. The V and J genes are TRBV10-1 and TRBJ1-3; no firm D call. This CDR3 is 16 amino acids long. V lost 5 bases and J lost 4, with 18 bases in between. Germline CDR1 WNHNN, CDR2 SYGVQD (reference sequence).

This clone was seen just once. V usage is TRBV5-1 and J usage is TRBJ1-6; D possibly corresponds to TRBD1 (5 bases). This CDR3 has 14 residues. The germline V gene encodes CDR1 SGHRS and CDR2 YFSETQ. The V end lost 0 bases, the J end lost 6 bases, and 7 bases lay between the germline ends. For the CDR3, the DNA is TGCGCCAGCAGCTTGGGACAGACTAATTCACCCCTCCACTTT. Protein: CASSLGQTNSPLHF.

The chain is built from TRBV5-4 and TRBJ2-1, with TRBD2 matching over 12 bases. Germline V lookup: CDR1 SGHNT, CDR2 YYREEE (reference sequence). J was trimmed by 4 bases and V by 0 bases; bases with no gene match: 8. The CDR3 covers 18 residues. The CDR3 spells CASSLVASGGAGYNEQFF. CDR3 coding DNA: TGTGCCAGCAGCTTGGTGGCTAGCGGGGGGGCGGGGTACAATGAGCAGTTCTTC.

The J gene is TRBJ2-5, the V gene TRBV4-1, with 8 bases lining up with TRBD2. Germline lookup yields CDR1 MGHRA and CDR2 YSYEKL. This CDR3 has 16 residues. With 6 bases clipped from V and 5 bases from J, the junction kept 14 bases outside the gene matches. CDR3 bases: TGCGCCAGCAGAAAGGGACCGGGACTAGGTGGGGAGACCCAGTACTTC. Translated, it gives CASRKGPGLGGETQYF.

V is TRBV4-1 and J is TRBJ2-1; 9 positions match TRBD1. Germline-derived CDR1 and CDR2 are MGHRA and YSYEKL. The CDR3 covers 15 residues. The V and J ends lost 6 bases and 5 bases, in that order; junction bases with no gene match: 8. The CDR3 protein is CASRYPGQGHNEQFF. In nucleotides, the CDR3 is TGCGCCAGCAGATATCCGGGACAGGGTCACAATGAGCAGTTCTTC.

The rearrangement links TRBV11-2 to TRBJ1-4; D is uncertain. Germline assignment: CDR1 SGHAT and CDR2 FQNNGV. This CDR3 is built from 11 residues. V shed 4 bases and J shed 8 bases, with 5 bases lying between them. CDR3 in amino acids: CASSYAEKLFF. CDR3 nucleotide sequence: TGTGCCAGCAGCTACGCGGAAAAACTGTTTTTT. The complete variable domain, with remaining parts taken from reference TRBV11-2 and TRBJ1-4, reads EAGVAQSPRYKIIEKRQSVAFWCNPISGHATLYWYQQILGQGPKLLIQFQNNGVVDDSQLPKDRFSAERLKGVDSTLKIQPAKLEDSAVYLCASSYAEKLFFGSGTQLSVL.

The rearrangement links TRBV7-2 to TRBJ2-3; unclear D gene. Trimming removed 1 base at V and 1 base at J, with 9 bases between. CDR1 and CDR2 (germline): SGHTA, FQGNSA. This CDR3 has 15 residues. The CDR3 loop reads CASSLVSSRTDTQYF. The CDR3 DNA is TGTGCCAGCAGCTTAGTGAGTTCCCGCACAGATACGCAGTATTTT. The full variable domain, with the rest looked up from reference TRBV7-2 and TRBJ2-3, is GAGVSQSPSNKVTEKGKDVELRCDPISGHTALYWYRQSLGQGLEFLIYFQGNSAPDKSGLPSDRFSAERTGGSVSTLTIQRTQQEDSAVYLCASSLVSSRTDTQYFGPGTRLTVL.

The chain combines TRBV19 with TRBJ2-1, with 9 bases fitting TRBD2. This CDR3 is 12 amino acids long. Trimming cost V 5 bases and J 12 bases; bases outside gene matches: 5. Germline CDR1 reads LNHDA; CDR2 reads SQIVND (reference sequence). The CDR3 reads CASSSWTSVQFF. The CDR3 nucleotides are TGTGCCAGTAGTTCGTGGACTAGCGTGCAGTTCTTC.

J is TRBJ1-5 and V is TRBV19; TRBD1 aligns across 8 bases. V was pared by 0 bases and J by 0 bases, with 7 bases of the junction left unmatched. From germline, CDR1 is LNHDA and CDR2 SQIVND (reference sequence). The CDR3 sequence is 18 residues long. The CDR3 protein is CASSIDPDRAYSNQPQHF. In DNA form, the CDR3 reads TGTGCCAGTAGTATAGATCCGGACAGGGCGTATAGCAATCAGCCCCAGCATTTT. Looking up the rest from reference TRBV19 and TRBJ1-5 gives the full variable domain: DGGITQSPKYLFRKEGQNVTLSCEQNLNHDAMYWYRQDPGQGLRLIYYSQIVNDFQKGDIAEGYSVSREKKESFPLTVTSAQKNPTAFYLCASSIDPDRAYSNQPQHFGDGTRLSIL.

The chain has TRBV5-6 and TRBJ2-1; D is uncertain. Deletions cut 6 bases from V and 4 bases from J, with 14 bases between. The CDR3 is 14 amino acids. Germline V lookup: CDR1 SGHDT, CDR2 YYEEEE. The CDR3 spells CASIRGSLYNEQFF. The CDR3 coding sequence is TGTGCCAGCATCCGAGGCTCTCTTTACAATGAGCAGTTCTTC.

This chain links TRBV7-3 with TRBJ1-1; no clear D. V was clipped by 5 bases and J by 1 base, with 11 bases between them. CDR3 length equals 14 residues. Germline loops: CDR1 SGHTA, CDR2 FQGTGA. The CDR3 DNA reads TGTGCCAGCAGCCCCAGTGAGGGGAACACTGAAGCTTTCTTT. It encodes CASSPSEGNTEAFF.